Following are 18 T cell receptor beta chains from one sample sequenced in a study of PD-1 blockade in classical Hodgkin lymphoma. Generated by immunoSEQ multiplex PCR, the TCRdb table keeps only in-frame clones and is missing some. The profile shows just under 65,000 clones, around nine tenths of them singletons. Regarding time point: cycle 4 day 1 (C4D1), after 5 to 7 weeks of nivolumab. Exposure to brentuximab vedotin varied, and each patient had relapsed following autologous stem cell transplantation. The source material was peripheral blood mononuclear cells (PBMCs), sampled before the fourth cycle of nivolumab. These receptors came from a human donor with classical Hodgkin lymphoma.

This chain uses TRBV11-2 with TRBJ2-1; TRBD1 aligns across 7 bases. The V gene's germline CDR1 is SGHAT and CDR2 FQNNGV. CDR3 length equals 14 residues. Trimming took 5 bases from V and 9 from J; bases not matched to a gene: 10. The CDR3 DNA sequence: TGTGCCAGCAGCCCGGGACAGCTTTCAAGTGAGCAGTTCTTC. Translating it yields CASSPGQLSSEQFF.

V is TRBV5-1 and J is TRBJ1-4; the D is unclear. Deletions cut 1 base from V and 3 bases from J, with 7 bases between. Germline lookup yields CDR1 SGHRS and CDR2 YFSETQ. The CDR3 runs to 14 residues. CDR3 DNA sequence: TGCGCCAGCAGCTTGACACCGCCTAATGAAAAACTGTTTTTT. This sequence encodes CASSLTPPNEKLFF.

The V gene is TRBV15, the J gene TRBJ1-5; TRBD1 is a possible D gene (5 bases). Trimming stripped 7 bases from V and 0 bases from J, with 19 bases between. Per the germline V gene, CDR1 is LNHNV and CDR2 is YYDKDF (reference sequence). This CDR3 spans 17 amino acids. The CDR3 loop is CATTKGWSGGSNQPQHF. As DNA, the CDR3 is TGTGCCACCACCAAGGGGTGGAGCGGGGGTAGCAATCAGCCCCAGCATTTT.

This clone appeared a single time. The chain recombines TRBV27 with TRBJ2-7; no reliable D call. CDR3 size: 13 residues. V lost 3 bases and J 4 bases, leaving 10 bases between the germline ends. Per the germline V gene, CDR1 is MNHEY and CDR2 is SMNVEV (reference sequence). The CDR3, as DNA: TGTGCCAGCAGTTTGGCCGGATCTTACGAGCAGTACTTC. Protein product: CASSLAGSYEQYF.

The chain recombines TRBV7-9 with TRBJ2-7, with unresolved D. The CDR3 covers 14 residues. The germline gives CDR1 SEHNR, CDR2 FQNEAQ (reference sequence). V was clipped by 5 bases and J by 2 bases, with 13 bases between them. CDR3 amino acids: CASSPGVGTYEQYF. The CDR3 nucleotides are TGTGCCAGCAGCCCTGGGGTGGGCACCTACGAGCAGTACTTC.

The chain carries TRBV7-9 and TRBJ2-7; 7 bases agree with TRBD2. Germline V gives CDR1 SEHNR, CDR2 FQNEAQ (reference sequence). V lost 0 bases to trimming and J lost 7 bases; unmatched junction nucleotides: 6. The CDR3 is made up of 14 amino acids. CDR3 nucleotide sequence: TGTGCCAGCAGCTTAGCGGGAGGGCCTTGGGAGCAGTACTTC. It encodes CASSLAGGPWEQYF.

The CDR3 spells CASRLGHTSSYEQYF. DNA of the CDR3: TGTGCAAGTCGCTTAGGTCACACTAGCTCCTACGAGCAGTACTTC. The chain is built from TRBV12-2 and TRBJ2-7; TRBD2 was called by the table and not checked on the DNA. TRBV12-2 is tagged as a pseudogene. This CDR3 is 15 amino acids long.

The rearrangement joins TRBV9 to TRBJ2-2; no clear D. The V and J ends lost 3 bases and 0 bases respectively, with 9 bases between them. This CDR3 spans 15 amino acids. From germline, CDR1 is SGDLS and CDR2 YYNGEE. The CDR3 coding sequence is TGTGCCAGCAGCGCCCCTTTAACGAACACCGGGGAGCTGTTTTTT. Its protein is CASSAPLTNTGELFF.

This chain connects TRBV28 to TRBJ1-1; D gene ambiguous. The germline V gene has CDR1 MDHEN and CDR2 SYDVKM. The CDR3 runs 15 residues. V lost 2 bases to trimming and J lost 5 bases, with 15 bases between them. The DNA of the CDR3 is TGTGCCAGCAGTTTAGGTGATCTTAGAAAAACTGAAGCTTTCTTT. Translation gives CASSLGDLRKTEAFF.

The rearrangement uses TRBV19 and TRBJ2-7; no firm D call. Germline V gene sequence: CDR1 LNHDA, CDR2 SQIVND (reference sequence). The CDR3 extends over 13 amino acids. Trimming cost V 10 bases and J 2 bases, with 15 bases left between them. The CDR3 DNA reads TGTGCCACCGGGCGAAGGGCTGCCTACGAGCAGTACTTC. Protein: CATGRRAAYEQYF.

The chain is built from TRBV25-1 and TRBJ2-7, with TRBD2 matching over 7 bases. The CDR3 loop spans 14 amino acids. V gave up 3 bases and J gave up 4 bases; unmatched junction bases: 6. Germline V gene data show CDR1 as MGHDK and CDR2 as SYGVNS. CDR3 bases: TGTGCCAGCAGTGAGCCGGGACTATCATACGAGCAGTACTTC. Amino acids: CASSEPGLSYEQYF.

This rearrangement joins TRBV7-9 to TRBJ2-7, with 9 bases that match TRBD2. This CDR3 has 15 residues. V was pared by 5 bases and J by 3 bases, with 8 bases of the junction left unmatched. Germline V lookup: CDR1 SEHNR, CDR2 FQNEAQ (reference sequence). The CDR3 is CASSQIAGVDYEQYF. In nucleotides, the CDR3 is TGTGCCAGCAGCCAGATAGCGGGAGTGGACTACGAGCAGTACTTC. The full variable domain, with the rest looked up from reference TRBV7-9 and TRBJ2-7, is DTGVSQNPRHKITKRGQNVTFRCDPISEHNRLYWYRQTLGQGPEFLTYFQNEAQLEKSRLLSDRFSAERPKGSFSTLEIQRTEQGDSAMYLCASSQIAGVDYEQYFGPGTRLTVT.

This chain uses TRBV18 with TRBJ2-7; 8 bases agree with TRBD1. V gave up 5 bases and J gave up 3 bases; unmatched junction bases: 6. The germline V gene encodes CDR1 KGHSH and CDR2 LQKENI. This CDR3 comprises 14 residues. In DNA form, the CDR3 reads TGTGCCAGCTCAACCACAGGGGGGTACTACGAGCAGTACTTC. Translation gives CASSTTGGYYEQYF. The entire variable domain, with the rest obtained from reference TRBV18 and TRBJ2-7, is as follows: NAGVMQNPRHLVRRRGQEARLRCSPMKGHSHVYWYRQLPEEGLKFMVYLQKENIIDESGMPKERFSAEFPKEGPSILRIQQVVRGDSAAYFCASSTTGGYYEQYFGPGTRLTVT.

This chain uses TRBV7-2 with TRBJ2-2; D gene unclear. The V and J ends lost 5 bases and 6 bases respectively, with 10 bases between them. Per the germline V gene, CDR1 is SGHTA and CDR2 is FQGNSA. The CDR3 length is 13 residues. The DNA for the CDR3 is TGTGCCAGCAGCCTTGGGTGGCCCGGGGAGCTGTTTTTT. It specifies CASSLGWPGELFF.

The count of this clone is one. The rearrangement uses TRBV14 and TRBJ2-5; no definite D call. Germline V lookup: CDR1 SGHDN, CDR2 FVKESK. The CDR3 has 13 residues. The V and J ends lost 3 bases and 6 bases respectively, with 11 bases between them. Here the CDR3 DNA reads TGTGCCAGCAGCCAGGAGAGGAGTCAGACCCAGTACTTC. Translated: CASSQERSQTQYF.

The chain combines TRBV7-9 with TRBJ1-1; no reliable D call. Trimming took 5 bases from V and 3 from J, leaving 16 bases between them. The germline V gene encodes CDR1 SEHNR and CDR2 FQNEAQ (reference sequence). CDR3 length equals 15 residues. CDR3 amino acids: CASSHRGGEDTEAFF. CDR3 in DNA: TGTGCCAGCAGCCATAGAGGCGGCGAGGACACTGAAGCTTTCTTT.

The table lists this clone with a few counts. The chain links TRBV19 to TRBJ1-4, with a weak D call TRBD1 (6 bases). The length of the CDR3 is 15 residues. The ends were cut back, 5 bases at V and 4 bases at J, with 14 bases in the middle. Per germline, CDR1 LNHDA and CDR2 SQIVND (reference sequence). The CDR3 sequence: CASSARGAFNEKLFF. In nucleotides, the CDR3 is TGTGCCAGTAGTGCCCGGGGGGCCTTTAATGAAAAACTGTTTTTT. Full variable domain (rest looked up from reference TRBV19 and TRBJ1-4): DGGITQSPKYLFRKEGQNVTLSCEQNLNHDAMYWYRQDPGQGLRLIYYSQIVNDFQKGDIAEGYSVSREKKESFPLTVTSAQKNPTAFYLCASSARGAFNEKLFFGSGTQLSVL.

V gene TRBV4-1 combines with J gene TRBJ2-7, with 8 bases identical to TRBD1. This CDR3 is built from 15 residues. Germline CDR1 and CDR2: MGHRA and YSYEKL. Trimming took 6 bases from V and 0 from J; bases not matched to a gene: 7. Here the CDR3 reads CASRRGQEISYEQYF. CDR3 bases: TGCGCCAGCAGGAGGGGACAGGAGATCTCCTACGAGCAGTACTTC.